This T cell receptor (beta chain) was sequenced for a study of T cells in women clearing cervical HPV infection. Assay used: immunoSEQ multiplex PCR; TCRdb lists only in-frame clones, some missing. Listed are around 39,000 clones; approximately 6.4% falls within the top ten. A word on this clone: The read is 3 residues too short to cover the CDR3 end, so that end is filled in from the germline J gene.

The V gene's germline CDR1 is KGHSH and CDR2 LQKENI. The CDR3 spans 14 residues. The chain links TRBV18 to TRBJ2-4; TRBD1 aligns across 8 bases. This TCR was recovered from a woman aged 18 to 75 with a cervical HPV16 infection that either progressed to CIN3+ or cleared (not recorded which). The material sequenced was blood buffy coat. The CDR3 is CASSSGQGIDGQYF. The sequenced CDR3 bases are TGTGCCAGCTCATCAGGACAGGGTATCGATGGT.